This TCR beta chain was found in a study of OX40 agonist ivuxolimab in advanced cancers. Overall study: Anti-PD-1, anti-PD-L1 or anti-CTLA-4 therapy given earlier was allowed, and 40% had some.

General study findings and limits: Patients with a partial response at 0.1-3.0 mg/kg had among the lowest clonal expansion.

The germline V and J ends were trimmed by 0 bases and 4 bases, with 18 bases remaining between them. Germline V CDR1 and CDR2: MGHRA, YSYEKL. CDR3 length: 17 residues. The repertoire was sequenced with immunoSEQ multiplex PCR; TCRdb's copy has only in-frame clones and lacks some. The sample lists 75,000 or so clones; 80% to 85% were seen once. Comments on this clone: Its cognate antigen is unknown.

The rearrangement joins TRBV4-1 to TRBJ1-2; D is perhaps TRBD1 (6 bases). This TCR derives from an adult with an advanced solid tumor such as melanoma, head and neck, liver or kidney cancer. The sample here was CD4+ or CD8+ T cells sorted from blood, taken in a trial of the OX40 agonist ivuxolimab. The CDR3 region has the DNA TGCGCCAGCAGCCAAGATCTTTATACAGGGATAATCTATGGCTACACCTTC. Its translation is CASSQDLYTGIIYGYTF.